The source of this T cell receptor beta chain is a study of blood T cell repertoires in COVID-19. Looking at the study overall: T cells, B-cell-depleted T cells, or PBMCs provided the cDNA or gDNA that served as material.

Some clones are missing from TCRdb's copy, which holds only in-frame ones; the method was immunoSEQ multiplex PCR. The table shows 150,000 to 200,000 clones, with 70% to 80% occurring only once. The CDR3 extends over 14 amino acids. Trimming cost V 5 bases and J 4 bases, with 17 bases left between them. The germline V gene has CDR1 GTSNPN and CDR2 SVGIG (reference sequence). This clonotype was obtained from a woman between 35 and 50 years old with COVID-19, enrolled during active disease. The sample comprised peripheral blood. This sequence joins TRBV30 and TRBJ1-1; no clear D gene. The CDR3 loop reads CAWETDRLATEAFF. The DNA for the CDR3 is TGTGCCTGGGAAACAGACCGGTTGGCCACTGAAGCTTTCTTT.